These T cell receptor beta chains were read from a single sample in a study of blood T cell repertoires in COVID-19. The protocol was immunoSEQ multiplex PCR, while the TCRdb copy is restricted to in-frame clones and leaves out a portion. The sample lists around 420,000 clones; 88% were seen once. Sequencing input: PBMCs or T cells enriched from blood (not recorded which). Every receptor here comes from a woman aged 40 to 50 with acute COVID-19. CDR3s include the opening cysteine and the closing phenylalanine or tryptophan. A D gene is named only where the DNA matches it firmly. Where a row states a size, it is once, few, many or the class of an expanded clone; other rows omit it.

J: TRBJ1-2
size: .
D: TRBD1
V: TRBV4-1
CDR3: CASSQDRNYGYTF
DNA: TGCGCCAGCAGCCAGGACAGGAACTATGGCTACACCTTC

J: TRBJ1-1
size: .
D: TRBD1
V: TRBV5-1
CDR3: CASSLERYAGQVCTEAFF
DNA: TGCGCCAGCAGCTTGGAGAGGTACGCGGGACAGGTGTGCACTGAAGCTTTCTTT

J: TRBJ2-7
size: .
D: TRBD1
V: TRBV2
CDR3: CASSAGQAYEQYF
DNA: TGTGCCAGCAGTGCTGGACAGGCCTACGAGCAGTACTTC

J: TRBJ1-2
size: .
D: .
V: TRBV6-5
CDR3: CASSYSHKYGYTF
DNA: TGTGCCAGCAGTTACTCACACAAATATGGCTACACCTTC

J: TRBJ1-1
size: .
D: .
V: TRBV14
CDR3: CASSQDGAWGDMNTEAFF
DNA: TGTGCCAGCAGCCAAGATGGGGCGTGGGGGGATATGAACACTGAAGCTTTCTTT

J: TRBJ1-2
size: .
D: TRBD1
V: TRBV7-8
CDR3: CASSLSFGQGNGYTF
DNA: TGTGCCAGCAGCTTATCCTTCGGACAGGGGAATGGCTACACCTTC

J: TRBJ2-5
size: .
D: TRBD1
V: TRBV12-3/TRBV12-4
CDR3: CASSLGQVETQYF
DNA: TGTGCCAGCAGTCTCGGACAGGTCGAGACCCAGTACTTC

J: TRBJ1-1
size: few
D: .
V: TRBV18
CDR3: CASSPISGGASTEAFF
DNA: TGTGCCAGCTCACCAATATCTGGGGGGGCGTCCACTGAAGCTTTCTTT

J: TRBJ1-6
size: .
D: .
V: TRBV7-8
CDR3: CASSLRQGSYNSPLHF
DNA: TGTGCCAGCAGCTTAAGGCAGGGATCCTATAATTCACCCCTCCACTTT

J: TRBJ1-3
size: .
D: .
V: TRBV4-1
CDR3: CASSQVGQFSGNTIYF
DNA: TGCGCCAGCAGCCAAGTCGGACAGTTTTCTGGAAACACCATATATTTT

J: TRBJ1-2
size: .
D: .
V: TRBV2
CDR3: CASRDTGLVVGYTF
DNA: TGTGCCAGCAGGGACACAGGGTTGGTGGTTGGCTACACCTTC

J: TRBJ2-1
size: once
D: .
V: TRBV27
CDR3: CASTATVLNEQFF
DNA: TGTGCCAGCACCGCGACAGTTCTCAATGAGCAGTTCTTC

J: TRBJ1-1
size: .
D: .
V: TRBV5-4
CDR3: CASSKGGQQNTEAFF
DNA: TGTGCCAGCAGCAAAGGCGGACAGCAAAACACTGAAGCTTTCTTT

J: TRBJ1-1
size: .
D: .
V: TRBV7-9
CDR3: CASTSPGVGEAFF
DNA: TGTGCCAGCACCTCCCCAGGGGTTGGTGAAGCTTTCTTT

J: TRBJ1-6
size: .
D: .
V: TRBV11-2
CDR3: CASSIQTLPLHF
DNA: TGTGCCAGCAGCATACAAACCTTACCCCTCCACTTT

J: TRBJ1-2
size: once
D: TRBD1
V: TRBV18
CDR3: CASSLTGGHYGYTF
DNA: TGTGCCAGCTCTCTCACAGGGGGCCACTATGGCTACACCTTC

J: TRBJ1-6
size: .
D: .
V: TRBV5-1
CDR3: CASSDIRDSPLHF
DNA: TGCGCCAGCAGCGATATACGAGATTCACCCCTCCACTTT

J: TRBJ2-2
size: .
D: .
V: TRBV3-1/TRBV3-2
CDR3: CVTGKTGELFF
DNA: TGTGTTACAGGGAAGACCGGGGAGCTGTTTTTT

J: TRBJ2-3
size: .
D: .
V: TRBV27
CDR3: CASRAGGSDTQYF
DNA: TGTGCCAGCAGAGCCGGGGGATCAGATACGCAGTATTTT

J: TRBJ1-1
size: .
D: .
V: TRBV18
CDR3: CASTTDFNTEAFF
DNA: TGTGCCAGCACGACAGACTTTAACACTGAAGCTTTCTTT

J: TRBJ1-1
size: .
D: .
V: TRBV5-1
CDR3: CASSLAGSHRAEEAFF
DNA: TGCGCCAGCAGCTTGGCCGGATCCCACAGGGCGGAAGAAGCTTTCTTT

J: TRBJ2-7
size: .
D: TRBD1
V: TRBV10-3
CDR3: CAISLEQGAGYEQYF
DNA: TGTGCCATCAGCCTCGAACAGGGGGCGGGCTACGAGCAGTACTTC

J: TRBJ2-1
size: .
D: TRBD2
V: TRBV9
CDR3: CASSLLAGYQFF
DNA: TGTGCCAGCAGCCTACTAGCGGGGTACCAGTTCTTC

J: TRBJ2-7
size: .
D: .
V: TRBV11-3
CDR3: CASSWDTSYEQYF
DNA: TGTGCCAGCAGCTGGGACACCTCCTACGAGCAGTACTTC

J: TRBJ1-2
size: .
D: .
V: TRBV6-1
CDR3: CASSEGRPLGYTF
DNA: TGTGCCAGCAGTGAAGGCAGGCCCCTGGGCTACACCTTC

J: TRBJ1-2
size: .
D: TRBD1
V: TRBV27
CDR3: CASSFGTGRGYTF
DNA: TGTGCCAGCAGTTTTGGGACAGGGCGTGGCTACACCTTC

J: TRBJ1-2
size: .
D: .
V: TRBV19
CDR3: CASSMAGERGYTF
DNA: TGTGCCAGTAGTATGGCAGGGGAGCGGGGCTACACCTTC

J: TRBJ1-2
size: once
D: TRBD1
V: TRBV14
CDR3: CASSQAGQGAWSGYTF
DNA: TGTGCCAGCAGCCAAGCTGGACAGGGGGCTTGGAGTGGCTACACCTTC

J: TRBJ1-1
size: few
D: TRBD1
V: TRBV5-1
CDR3: CASSGGTGAPEAFF
DNA: TGCGCCAGCAGCGGCGGGACAGGGGCCCCTGAAGCTTTCTTT

J: TRBJ1-1
size: .
D: .
V: TRBV9
CDR3: CASSVGGGSSHEAFF
DNA: TGTGCCAGCAGCGTAGGTGGCGGGTCTTCCCATGAAGCTTTCTTT

J: TRBJ2-5
size: .
D: TRBD2
V: TRBV28
CDR3: CASSLGGGETQYF
DNA: TGTGCCAGCAGTTTGGGGGGGGGAGAGACCCAGTACTTC

J: TRBJ1-2
size: .
D: .
V: TRBV5-4
CDR3: CASSLPGAYGYTF
DNA: TGTGCCAGCAGCTTACCAGGGGCTTATGGCTACACCTTC

J: TRBJ2-5
size: .
D: TRBD2
V: TRBV11-3
CDR3: CASSLGGGEETQYF
DNA: TGTGCCAGCAGCTTGGGCGGGGGGGAAGAGACCCAGTACTTC

J: TRBJ1-1
size: .
D: .
V: TRBV2
CDR3: CASKEGENTEAFF
DNA: TGTGCCAGCAAGGAGGGTGAGAACACTGAAGCTTTCTTT

J: TRBJ1-1
size: .
D: TRBD1
V: TRBV3-1/TRBV3-2
CDR3: CASSQPGQARTEAFF
DNA: TGTGCCAGCAGCCAACCGGGACAGGCTAGGACTGAAGCTTTCTTT

J: TRBJ1-1
size: .
D: .
V: TRBV10-3
CDR3: CATTYLKDRNTEAFF
DNA: TGTGCCACCACCTATCTAAAGGACAGGAACACTGAAGCTTTCTTT

J: TRBJ1-6
size: .
D: TRBD1
V: TRBV30
CDR3: CAWNRGFGSPLHF
DNA: TGTGCCTGGAACAGGGGATTCGGTTCACCCCTCCACTTT

J: TRBJ1-2
size: .
D: TRBD1
V: TRBV19
CDR3: CASSIRIGDGQGYGYTF
DNA: TGTGCCAGTAGTATAAGAATCGGCGACGGACAGGGGTATGGCTACACCTTC

J: TRBJ1-2
size: .
D: .
V: TRBV12-3/TRBV12-4
CDR3: CASSLMGHYGYTF
DNA: TGTGCCAGCAGTTTAATGGGGCACTATGGCTACACCTTC

J: TRBJ1-2
size: .
D: .
V: TRBV2
CDR3: CASSRETHYGYTF
DNA: TGTGCCAGCAGCCGGGAAACGCACTATGGCTACACCTTC

J: TRBJ1-4
size: .
D: TRBD1
V: TRBV9
CDR3: CASSVGQGAEKLFF
DNA: TGTGCCAGCAGCGTAGGGCAGGGGGCTGAAAAACTGTTTTTT

J: TRBJ2-3
size: once
D: TRBD2
V: TRBV7-9
CDR3: CASSLGLATDTQYF
DNA: TGTGCCAGCAGCCTGGGACTAGCTACAGATACGCAGTATTTT

J: TRBJ1-2
size: .
D: TRBD1
V: TRBV6-1
CDR3: CASSLDRDYGYTF
DNA: TGTGCCAGCAGCCTTGACAGGGACTATGGCTACACCTTC

J: TRBJ2-7
size: .
D: .
V: TRBV5-5
CDR3: CASSSGLSSSPEQYF
DNA: TGTGCCAGCAGCTCGGGACTTTCTTCGTCTCCCGAGCAGTACTTC

J: TRBJ1-3
size: .
D: .
V: TRBV5-1
CDR3: CASSLGSAGGNTIYF
DNA: TGCGCCAGCAGCTTGGGGTCGGCGGGGGGAAACACCATATATTTT

J: TRBJ1-1
size: .
D: .
V: TRBV18
CDR3: CASSPPTRTMNTEAFF
DNA: TGTGCCAGCTCACCACCGACCAGAACTATGAACACTGAAGCTTTCTTT

J: TRBJ2-7
size: .
D: .
V: TRBV7-2
CDR3: CASSLYLQTSYEQYF
DNA: TGTGCCAGCAGCTTATACCTGCAGACTTCCTACGAGCAGTACTTC

J: TRBJ1-6
size: .
D: TRBD1
V: TRBV15
CDR3: CATSAGTGRSPLHF
DNA: TGTGCCACCAGCGCGGGGACAGGGAGATCACCCCTCCACTTT

J: TRBJ2-5
size: many
D: .
V: TRBV2
CDR3: CASTFQETQYF
DNA: TGTGCCAGCACCTTCCAAGAGACCCAGTACTTC

J: TRBJ2-1
size: .
D: TRBD1
V: TRBV11-2
CDR3: CASSHGTGDVGEQFF
DNA: TGTGCCAGCAGCCACGGGACAGGGGATGTGGGTGAGCAGTTCTTC